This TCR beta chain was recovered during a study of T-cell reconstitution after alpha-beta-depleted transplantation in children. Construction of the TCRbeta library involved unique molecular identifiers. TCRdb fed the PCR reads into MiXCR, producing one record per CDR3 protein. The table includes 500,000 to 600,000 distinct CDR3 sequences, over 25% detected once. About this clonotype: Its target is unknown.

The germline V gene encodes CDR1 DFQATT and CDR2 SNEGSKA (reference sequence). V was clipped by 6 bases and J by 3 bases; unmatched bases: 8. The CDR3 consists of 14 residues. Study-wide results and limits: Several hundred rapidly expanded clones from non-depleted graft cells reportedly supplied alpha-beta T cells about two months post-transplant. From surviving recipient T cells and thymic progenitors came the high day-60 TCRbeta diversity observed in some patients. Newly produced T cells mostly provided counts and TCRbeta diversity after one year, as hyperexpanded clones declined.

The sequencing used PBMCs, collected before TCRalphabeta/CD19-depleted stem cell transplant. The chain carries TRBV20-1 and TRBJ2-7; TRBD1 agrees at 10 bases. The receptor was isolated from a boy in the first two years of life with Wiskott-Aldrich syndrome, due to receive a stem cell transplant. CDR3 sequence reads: CSADPGQGFYEQYF. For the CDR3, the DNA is TGCAGTGCGGATCCGGGACAGGGGTTCTACGAGCAGTACTTC.